This T cell receptor (beta chain) was recorded in a study of T cells in Graves' hyperthyroidism and ophthalmopathy. Study-level information: Peripheral blood collection took place at initial diagnosis, before any treatment.

A lack of ophthalmopathy progression within 18 months defined stable Graves' hyperthyroidism. Newly diagnosed hyperthyroidism, duration under 2 months, in patients aged 18 to 65. PBMCs came from about 10 ml fresh peripheral blood. Using RNA transcripts as the source, TCR beta CDR3 regions were amplified. The TCR CDR3 first-round RT-PCR relied on the HTBI primer set. TCRdb independently ran MiXCR on the multiplex PCR reads; one entry per CDR3 protein. The table has about 350,000 distinct CDR3 sequences, about 14% seen once. In this sample, this clonotype turned up many times. Source material: blood. This receptor was taken from a woman in her twenties or thirties with Graves' hyperthyroidism.

The CDR3: CSVEIWGRSYGYTF. CDR3 DNA: TGCAGCGTTGAGATCTGGGGACGGAGCTATGGCTACACCTTC. This sequence joins TRBV29-1 and TRBJ1-2; perhaps TRBD1 as D (5 bases). The V gene lost 3 bases and the J gene lost 4 bases, with 15 bases spanning the gap. The CDR3 contains 14 residues. Germline CDR1 SQVTM, CDR2 ANQGSEA.